One and the same sample provided the 19 T cell receptor beta chains below, sequenced in a study of blood T cell repertoires in COVID-19. Sequencing was performed with immunoSEQ multiplex PCR; in TCRdb, only in-frame clones are kept and a portion is missing. This sample has over 70,000 clones, with 87% found just once. The sequenced sample consisted of peripheral blood. The receptors originated from a human donor in a cohort sampled during active COVID-19.

This clone has more than one count but fewer than ten. J is TRBJ1-1 and V is TRBV30; D gene uncertain. The CDR3 sequence is 14 residues long. Trimming took 2 bases from V and 7 from J, leaving 17 bases between them. The germline gives CDR1 GTSNPN, CDR2 SVGIG (reference sequence). The CDR3 DNA sequence: TGTGCCTGGAGTACCGCCCCGGGGAGTTATGAAGCTTTCTTT. It yields the protein CAWSTAPGSYEAFF.

CDR3 loop: CASTWGTSSEQYF. DNA of the CDR3: TGTGCCAGTACCTGGGGGACTTCTTCCGAGCAGTACTTC. The chain joins TRBV3-1 (or the pseudogene TRBV3-2) to TRBJ2-7; D might be TRBD2 (6 bases). Trimming stripped 9 bases from V and 6 bases from J, with 18 bases between. CDR1 is LGHDT, CDR2 YNNKEL, per germline (reference sequence). The CDR3 extends over 13 amino acids.

V is TRBV27 and J is TRBJ2-7, with TRBD1 matching 8 bases. Per the germline V gene, CDR1 is MNHEY and CDR2 is SMNVEV (reference sequence). This CDR3 is 12 amino acids long. V gave up 10 bases and J gave up 4 bases; unmatched junction bases: 6. The CDR3 DNA reads as TGTGCCACCAGGACAGGGAGGTACGAGCAGTACTTC. It codes for CATRTGRYEQYF.

This chain uses TRBV7-9 with TRBJ2-3; TRBD2 agrees at 8 bases. Germline CDR1 and CDR2: SEHNR and FQNEAQ (reference sequence). V was pared by 4 bases and J by 6 bases, with 6 bases of the junction left unmatched. The CDR3 is 14 amino acids. CDR3 coding DNA: TGTGCCAGCAGCTCGAGCGGGAGCAGGGATACGCAGTATTTT. Translated, it gives CASSSSGSRDTQYF.

This chain joins TRBV12-3 or TRBV12-4 and TRBJ2-7, with D tentatively TRBD1 (6 bases). This CDR3 comprises 13 residues. Deletions cut 4 bases from V and 2 bases from J, with 9 bases between. CDR3 nucleotide sequence: TGTGCCAGCAGTTCGGGACACCCCTACGAGCAGTACTTC. This translates into CASSSGHPYEQYF.

The genes are TRBV2 and TRBJ2-7; maybe TRBD2 (5 bases). V was trimmed by 6 bases and J by 3 bases, leaving 9 bases between them. The CDR3 covers 12 residues. CDR1 is SNHLY, CDR2 FYNNEI, per germline. CDR3 DNA: TGTGCCAGCAGAGGCGGAGGCTACGAGCAGTACTTC. As protein: CASRGGGYEQYF.

Points on this clone: Other nucleotide sequences from this sample produce the same CDR3. The chain links TRBV11-3 to TRBJ2-1, with 9 bases fitting TRBD2. Trimming at V came to 4 bases and at J to 4 bases, leaving 2 bases not matched to a gene. The CDR3 contains 14 residues. CDR1 SGHNT and CDR2 YENEEA come from the germline V gene. CDR3 residues: CASSSGLAYNEQFF. The CDR3 DNA reads as TGTGCCAGCAGCTCGGGACTAGCATACAATGAGCAGTTCTTC.

The gene calls are TRBV6-6 and TRBJ1-3; TRBD1 matches at 8 bases. The CDR3 extends over 14 amino acids. J gave up 2 bases and V 4 bases, and 1 base lay outside the gene matches. Germline V gives CDR1 MNHNY, CDR2 SVGAGI (reference sequence). The CDR3 nucleotides are TGTGCCAGCAGTTTGGACAGGGCTGGAAACACCATATATTTT. It is translated as CASSLDRAGNTIYF.

The chain uses TRBV28 and TRBJ2-1, with D possibly TRBD2 on 5 matching bases. The germline V gene has CDR1 MDHEN and CDR2 SYDVKM. V was cut by 6 bases and J by 10 bases, with 19 bases left in between. The CDR3 consists of 14 residues. The CDR3 DNA sequence: TGTGCCAGCAGCCCGGGGTTTGCCCATGGAGAGCAGTTCTTC. The encoded protein is CASSPGFAHGEQFF.

The chain joins TRBV5-4 to TRBJ1-2, with 9 bases that match TRBD1. CDR1 and CDR2 from the germline V gene are SGHNT and YYREEE (reference sequence). V lost 0 bases to trimming and J lost 6 bases; unmatched junction nucleotides: 3. This CDR3 comprises 14 residues. CDR3 in amino acids: CASSLDGQGNGYTF. CDR3 coding DNA: TGTGCCAGCAGCTTGGACGGACAGGGGAATGGCTACACCTTC.

This sequence joins TRBV6-4 and TRBJ1-2, with unresolved D. The CDR3 spans 13 residues. Trimming left V 0 bases short and J 6 bases short, with 8 bases between. Germline V gene lookup returns CDR1 MRHNA and CDR2 SNTAGT. CDR3 residues: CASSDSGRNGYTF. DNA for the CDR3: TGTGCCAGCAGTGACTCGGGGAGAAATGGCTACACCTTC.

The V gene is TRBV29-1, the J gene TRBJ2-3; D uncertain. Trimming took 6 bases from V and 6 from J, leaving 13 bases between them. Germline V CDR1 and CDR2: SQVTM, ANQGSEA. This CDR3 comprises 12 residues. CDR3: CSVYSAGDTQYF. The CDR3 DNA reads as TGCAGCGTGTACTCGGCCGGGGATACGCAGTATTTT.

The chain joins TRBV6-5 to TRBJ1-1; no clear D. This CDR3 contains 16 residues. The V and J ends lost 4 bases and 3 bases respectively, with 18 bases between them. CDR1 is MNHEY and CDR2 is SVGAGI in the germline V gene. CDR3 loop: CASSSTRGLEYTEAFF. The CDR3 nucleotides are TGTGCCAGCAGTTCAACACGAGGCCTAGAGTACACTGAAGCTTTCTTT.

This chain uses TRBV10-1 with TRBJ1-1; D gene ambiguous. Trimming pared 0 bases from V and 11 bases from J, leaving 13 bases between. CDR3 length: 13 amino acids. Per germline, CDR1 WNHNN and CDR2 SYGVQD (reference sequence). CDR3 DNA sequence: TGCGCCAGCAGTGAGTCAGGGAGTTACGATGCTTTCTTT. Amino acid sequence: CASSESGSYDAFF.

The rearrangement links TRBV28 to TRBJ1-5, with 10 nucleotides matching TRBD1. J gave up 3 bases and V 5 bases, and 13 bases lay outside the gene matches. CDR1 and CDR2 (germline): MDHEN, SYDVKM. This CDR3 has 18 amino acids. As DNA, the CDR3 is TGTGCCAGCAGTCCCGTCATCGGGACAGGGGCATCCAATCAGCCCCAGCATTTT. It encodes CASSPVIGTGASNQPQHF.

The V call is TRBV30, the J call TRBJ1-2; D remains unclear. Germline CDR1 reads GTSNPN; CDR2 reads SVGIG (reference sequence). The V end was cut by 0 bases, the J end by 5 bases, with 10 bases between. The CDR3 sequence is 13 residues long. CDR3 sequence reads: CAWSVQVQYGYTF. DNA for the CDR3: TGTGCCTGGAGTGTCCAGGTACAATATGGCTACACCTTC.

This sequence joins TRBV9 and TRBJ2-2, with D hard to call. In germline, CDR1 is SGDLS, CDR2 YYNGEE. Trimming pared 0 bases from V and 4 bases from J, leaving 7 bases between. The CDR3 length is 14 residues. The CDR3 protein is CASSVASSTGELFF. The CDR3 DNA is TGTGCCAGCAGCGTAGCTTCGAGCACCGGGGAGCTGTTTTTT.

The chain carries TRBV5-1 and TRBJ2-3, with 7 bases fitting TRBD2. The ends lost 2 bases at V and 5 bases at J; junction bases unmatched: 17. The CDR3 runs 18 residues. The germline CDR1 and CDR2 sequences are SGHRS and YFSETQ. The DNA of the CDR3 is TGCGCCAGCAGCTTAGGGCGCCTAGCGGCCTGGGAGAAAGATACGCAGTATTTT. Translation: CASSLGRLAAWEKDTQYF. The full variable domain, rest sourced from reference TRBV5-1 and TRBJ2-3, is KAGVTQTPRYLIKTRGQQVTLSCSPISGHRSVSWYQQTPGQGLQFLFEYFSETQRNKGNFPGRFSGRQFSNSRSEMNVSTLELGDSALYLCASSLGRLAAWEKDTQYFGPGTRLTVL.

The chain has TRBV5-1 and TRBJ2-2; TRBD2 aligns across 15 bases. Germline trimming cut 4 bases from V and 5 bases from J; bases unmatched to any gene: 6. This CDR3 contains 17 residues. The germline V gene has CDR1 SGHRS and CDR2 YFSETQ. The chain's CDR3 is CASSGGLAGGGTGELFF. CDR3 DNA sequence: TGCGCCAGCAGCGGGGGACTAGCGGGAGGCGGAACCGGGGAGCTGTTTTTT.